This entry lists 26 T cell receptor beta chains sequenced from one sample in a study of yellow fever vaccine responses in identical twins. MiXCR, applied by TCRdb to the RT-PCR reads, yields one record per CDR3 protein. The data contain more than 2,000 distinct CDR3 sequences, over 80% of them singletons. The sequencing here drew on T cells from blood (PBMCs), unsorted or a sorted subset (not recorded which), taken before or after yellow fever vaccination (not recorded which). The origin of the receptors is a woman under 30 who received the yellow fever vaccine.

This chain links TRBV23-1 with TRBJ1-1; D is uncertain. TRBV23-1 is an ORF for which the function is uncertain. The CDR3 sequence is 12 residues long. Trimming left V 0 bases short and J 4 bases short, with 3 bases between. The CDR3 is CASSQSPTEAFF. The CDR3 DNA follows: TGCGCCAGCAGTCAATCCCCCACTGAAGCTTTCTTT.

The chain is built from TRBV12-3 or TRBV12-4 and TRBJ1-1; unclear D gene. V was clipped by 3 bases and J by 4 bases, with 15 bases between them. The CDR3 is 15 residues long. CDR3: CASSFAGVLITEAFF. CDR3 in DNA: TGTGCCAGCAGTTTTGCCGGGGTGTTGATCACTGAAGCTTTCTTT.

This chain uses TRBV7-3 with TRBJ1-5; D call uncertain. With 1 base removed from V and 6 bases from J, the gap between germline ends came to 10 bases. CDR3 size: 14 residues. Germline loops: CDR1 SGHTA, CDR2 FQGTGA. CDR3 bases: TGTGCCAGCAGCTTAATCCCTTCTGCTCAGCCCCAGCATTTT. Amino acid sequence: CASSLIPSAQPQHF.

The chain combines TRBV29-1 with TRBJ2-7, with TRBD2 matching 7 bases. From germline, CDR1 is SQVTM and CDR2 ANQGSEA. The CDR3 is made up of 13 amino acids. V shed 1 base, J shed 5 bases, and the junction held 5 bases outside the gene matches. CDR3 DNA sequence: TGCAGCGTTGAAGGCGGGAGTTCCCACGAGCAGTACTTC. It yields the protein CSVEGGSSHEQYF.

The rearrangement joins TRBV11-2 to TRBJ1-2; 9 nucleotides agree with TRBD1. The CDR3 loop spans 18 amino acids. Germline loops: CDR1 SGHAT, CDR2 FQNNGV. V shed 3 bases and J 5 bases; nucleotides not matched to a gene: 16. In nucleotides, the CDR3 is TGTGCCAGCAGCTTTACCCGGACGGGACAGGGAGCCGCATATGGCTACACCTTC. Translated, it gives CASSFTRTGQGAAYGYTF.

This clonotype was counted between two and nine times. CDR3 DNA: TGCGCCAGCAGTGAGAGGGCAGAAAATAGCAATCAGCCCCAGCATTTT. Translating gives CASSERAENSNQPQHF. The chain carries TRBV10-1 and TRBJ1-5; D uncertain. V lost 2 bases, J lost 0 bases, and 11 bases lay in between. The CDR3 loop spans 16 amino acids. Germline V gene sequence: CDR1 WNHNN, CDR2 SYGVQD (reference sequence).

The chain is built from TRBV29-1 and TRBJ2-7, with a weak D call TRBD1 (5 bases). The CDR3 is made up of 9 amino acids. The germline V and J ends were trimmed by 3 bases and 12 bases, with 9 bases remaining between them. Germline V CDR1 and CDR2: SQVTM, ANQGSEA. The CDR3 nucleotides read TGCAGCGTTGACCCAGGGCCGTACTTC. Protein sequence: CSVDPGPYF.

V and J are TRBV12-3 or TRBV12-4 and TRBJ2-5, with D unclear. V lost 6 bases to trimming and J lost 5 bases, with 19 bases between them. This CDR3 has 15 residues. CDR3 in DNA: TGTGCCAGCAGCTTATGGCAGGATCGGTGGGAGACCCAGTACTTC. This gives the protein CASSLWQDRWETQYF.

This clonotype was observed a single time. V usage is TRBV20-1 and J usage is TRBJ2-3; D perhaps matches TRBD1 (7 bases). The CDR3 totals 10 residues. V was shortened by 6 bases and J by 10 bases, with 11 bases between the two germline ends. CDR1 DFQATT and CDR2 SNEGSKA come from the germline V gene (reference sequence). CDR3 in DNA: TGCAGTGCGACCAGGGGGGCGCAGTATTTT. Its protein is CSATRGAQYF.

The genes are TRBV2 and TRBJ2-7; D is ambiguous. CDR1 and CDR2 from the germline V gene are SNHLY and FYNNEI. V lost 4 bases and J 5 bases, leaving 6 bases between the germline ends. The CDR3 totals 11 residues. The CDR3 coding sequence is TGTGCCAGCAGTGTTGGGGACGAGCAGTACTTC. It codes for CASSVGDEQYF.

The V call is TRBV5-1, the J call TRBJ2-2; 10 nucleotides match TRBD2. The V and J ends lost 6 bases and 5 bases, in that order; junction bases with no gene match: 7. The CDR3 sequence is 15 residues long. Germline V gene lookup returns CDR1 SGHRS and CDR2 YFSETQ. The CDR3 nucleotides read TGCGCCAGCAACCAGCTAGCGGGAGTAACCGGGGAGCTGTTTTTT. This translates into CASNQLAGVTGELFF.

The gene calls are TRBV6-2 or TRBV6-3 and TRBJ1-5; D may be TRBD1 (6 bases). V shed 5 bases and J shed 4 bases, with 15 bases lying between them. Germline V CDR1 and CDR2: MNHEY, SVGEGT. CDR3 size: 15 residues. The CDR3 region is CASSPLGGGNQPQHF. CDR3 DNA sequence: TGTGCCAGCAGTCCCCTTGGGGGCGGGAATCAGCCCCAGCATTTT.

The chain links TRBV2 to TRBJ2-3; TRBD1 or TRBD2 may be the D gene (5 bases each). V lost 7 bases and J 0 bases, leaving 17 bases between the germline ends. Per the germline V gene, CDR1 is SNHLY and CDR2 is FYNNEI. The CDR3 sequence is 16 residues long. CDR3 sequence (DNA): TGTGCCAGCATAGAGGGGCTTCAATCAAGCACAGATACGCAGTATTTT. It is translated as CASIEGLQSSTDTQYF.

The V gene is TRBV7-6, the J gene TRBJ2-1; D possibly corresponds to TRBD1 (6 bases). The CDR3 loop spans 14 amino acids. The ends were cut back, 2 bases at V and 8 bases at J, with 13 bases in the middle. Germline CDR1 and CDR2: SGHVS and FNYEAQ. In DNA form, the CDR3 reads TGTGCCAGCAGCTTACTGGGGGCTCGGGATGAGCAGTTCTTC. This gives the protein CASSLLGARDEQFF.

V and J are TRBV15 and TRBJ1-5, with TRBD1 identical over 7 bases. This CDR3 contains 18 residues. CDR1 is LNHNV, CDR2 YYDKDF, per germline (reference sequence). Germline trimming cut 1 base from V and 5 bases from J; bases unmatched to any gene: 14. CDR3 sequence reads: CATSRVYLRQGLHQPQHF. The CDR3, as DNA: TGTGCCACCAGCAGAGTTTACCTGAGACAGGGACTTCATCAGCCCCAGCATTTT.

This clonotype was counted between two and nine times. V usage is TRBV10-1 and J usage is TRBJ1-3; D gene uncertain. Trimming took off 0 bases at V and 0 bases at J, with 9 bases between the two ends. The V gene's germline CDR1 is WNHNN and CDR2 SYGVQD (reference sequence). CDR3 size: 16 residues. The CDR3 protein is CASSESRPRSGNTIYF. In DNA form, the CDR3 reads TGCGCCAGCAGTGAGTCCCGTCCCCGCTCTGGAAACACCATATATTTT.

The chain joins TRBV21-1 to TRBJ2-7. TRBV21-1 constitutes a pseudogene. The CDR3 is 15 amino acids. CDR3 nucleotides: TGTGCCAGCAGCAAAGATCCAGAGAGCTCCTACGAGCAGTACGTC. Amino acids: CASSKDPESSYEQYV.

About this clonotype: A junction end diverges from the germline sequence, so it may reflect a read error. This chain links TRBV5-3 with TRBJ2-5; maybe TRBD2 (5 bases). TRBV5-3 is designated an ORF whose function remains uncertain. This CDR3 spans 10 amino acids. In DNA, the CDR3 is TGCGCCAGAAGCTGCCGGGGATTTGAGTTC. This sequence encodes CARSCRGFEF.

This clonotype was counted only a few times. The V and J genes are TRBV1 and TRBJ1-2; TRBD1, the D gene given by the table, was not confirmed from the DNA. TRBV1 is a pseudogene segment. The CDR3 totals 14 residues. CDR3 amino acids: CTRLNRRTPYGYTF. Here the CDR3 DNA reads TGCACCAGACTAAACAGGAGAACCCCCTATGGCTACACCTTC.

This clonotype was picked up a small number of times. V is TRBV10-3 and J is TRBJ1-1; D not certain. The CDR3 totals 13 residues. Trimming took off 6 bases at V and 11 bases at J, with 19 bases between the two ends. The germline V gene has CDR1 ENHRY and CDR2 SYGVKD. CDR3 protein: CAISPEAMREAFF. The CDR3 DNA sequence: TGTGCCATCAGCCCTGAGGCTATGAGAGAGGCTTTCTTT.

As to this clonotype: The junction departs from germline at one end; a sequencing error may be responsible. The CDR3 DNA reads TGTGCCACCAGTAACACAGGGTACAGTGAGCAGTTCTTC. As protein: CATSNTGYSEQFF. The chain uses TRBV24-1 and TRBJ2-1; tentative D call: TRBD1 (6 bases). Germline V gene sequence: CDR1 KGHDR, CDR2 SFDVKD. The CDR3 is made up of 13 amino acids.

The rearrangement links TRBV12-3 or TRBV12-4 to TRBJ1-2, with a possible D match to TRBD1 (6 bases). The V end lost 6 bases, the J end lost 4 bases, and 18 bases lay between the germline ends. The CDR3 has 15 residues. In nucleotides, the CDR3 is TGTGCCAGCAGCGGGGGGGGCAGAAGCTTCTATGGCTACACCTTC. This sequence encodes CASSGGGRSFYGYTF.

This clonotype was picked up a small number of times. The chain employs TRBV11-3 and TRBJ2-1; D might be TRBD1 (6 bases). The CDR3 contains 13 residues. Trimming took 7 bases from V and 2 from J, leaving 9 bases between them. Per germline, CDR1 SGHNT and CDR2 YENEEA. The CDR3 coding sequence is TGTGCCAGCAAACAGGGAGCCTACAATGAGCAGTTCTTC. Translating it yields CASKQGAYNEQFF. The entire variable domain, with the rest obtained from reference TRBV11-3 and TRBJ2-1, is as follows: EAGVVQSPRYKIIEKKQPVAFWCNPISGHNTLYWYLQNLGQGPELLIRYENEEAVDDSQLPKDRFSAERLKGVDSTLKIQPAELGDSAVYLCASKQGAYNEQFFGPGTRLTVL.

This chain uses TRBV11-2 with TRBJ1-5; D is unresolved. Germline V lookup: CDR1 SGHAT, CDR2 FQNNGV. The CDR3 length is 12 residues. V lost 4 bases and J lost 11, with 12 bases in between. For the CDR3, the DNA is TGTGCCAGCAGCTCCTCGACCATGGCCCAGCATTTT. Its translation is CASSSSTMAQHF.

The gene calls are TRBV10-3 and TRBJ1-1; tentative D call: TRBD1 (6 bases). Germline loops: CDR1 ENHRY, CDR2 SYGVKD. Trimming took 3 bases from V and 1 from J, leaving 12 bases between them. CDR3 length: 15 amino acids. CDR3 sequence reads: CAISDPGQPNTEAFF. In DNA form, the CDR3 reads TGTGCCATCAGTGACCCCGGACAGCCGAACACTGAAGCTTTCTTT.

The genes are TRBV12-3 or TRBV12-4 and TRBJ2-7, with D maybe TRBD2 (6 bases). The CDR3 loop spans 14 amino acids. Trimming removed 7 bases from V and 7 bases from J, with 20 bases in between. The CDR3 DNA is TGTGCCAGCACCTCCGGGGTTGGGGCGGGAGAGCAGTACTTC. Translation: CASTSGVGAGEQYF.